The rows below give T cell receptor beta chains drawn from one sample of a study of blood T cell repertoires in COVID-19. Using immunoSEQ multiplex PCR, the repertoire was profiled, and TCRdb retains in-frame clones only, with some absent. Of nearly 350,000 clones in the sample, around nine tenths are singletons; the top ten hold roughly 3%. The sequenced material came from peripheral blood. These receptors came from a woman younger than 30 who had recovered from COVID-19. Both conserved end residues are part of each CDR3. Each record gives: V gene, clone size, CDR3 protein. Part of the rows lack a size; the others show once, few, many or a class for expanded clones.

>TRBV7-7|.
CASSLAGAPSSYNEQFF
>TRBV19|.
CASSGRQGTGELFF
>TRBV7-2|few
CASSLRDRGYYNEQFF
>TRBV3-1/TRBV3-2|few
CASSGGGGSTDTQYF
>TRBV11-3|.
CASSLGLVSEQFF
>TRBV30|.
CAWKGVNTEAFF
>TRBV7-9|.
CASSLVLRGNNEQFF
>TRBV10-1|.
CASSERRGRNTEAFF
>TRBV24-1|.
CATSGPSGNTDTQYF
>TRBV5-4|once
CASSFSGNRKETQYF
>TRBV6-7|.
CASSYSGRNTEAFF
>TRBV4-2|.
CASSQEKTGEDTQYF
>TRBV12-5|.
CASGLRGGSDGYTF
>TRBV6-6|.
CASSYTSGRAGDTQYF
>TRBV5-6|.
CASSSTGDSGNTIYF
>TRBV3-1/TRBV3-2|.
CASSPGQGAQKLFF
>TRBV18|.
CASSPRQGRGGYTF
>TRBV30|.
CAWKGGNQPQHF
>TRBV7-9|.
CASTEDIQLNYGYTF
>TRBV28|.
CASSLHWTGGFYGYTF
>TRBV7-9|.
CASSAVLTGGHNEQFF
>TRBV7-9|.
CASSPLDIVDEQFF
>TRBV6-2/TRBV6-3|.
CASSYPARGLNTEAFF
>TRBV5-1|few
CASSPSGTAGVGEAFF
>TRBV29-1|.
CSVEPKGVAGTQYF
>TRBV4-3|.
CASSPYGAGGGNEQFF